This T cell receptor beta chain came from a study of OX40 agonist ivuxolimab in advanced cancers. Study in general: Intravenous ivuxolimab at 0.01 to 10 mg/kg was given to patients every 2 weeks.

Study results and caveats: Doses of 0.1 to 3.0 mg/kg were accompanied by clonal expansion of CD4+ and CD8+ blood T cells by week 6.

Sequencing was performed with immunoSEQ multiplex PCR; in TCRdb, only in-frame clones are kept and a portion is missing. The data contain some 100,000 clones, 80% to 90% of them seen just once; the ten biggest clones take up around 0.82%. The CDR3 loop spans 15 amino acids. V shed 1 base, J shed 6 bases, and the junction held 6 bases outside the gene matches. The V gene's germline CDR1 is SGHRS and CDR2 YFSETQ. For this clone: What it binds is not known.

The material was CD4+ or CD8+ T cells sorted from blood, obtained in a trial of the OX40 agonist ivuxolimab. The rearrangement uses TRBV5-1 and TRBJ2-1, with TRBD2 matching 8 bases. This TCR derives from an adult with an advanced solid tumor such as melanoma, head and neck, liver or kidney cancer. The CDR3 DNA reads as TGCGCCAGCAGCTTGCACGTGGGGACTAGCAATGAGCAGTTCTTC. It encodes CASSLHVGTSNEQFF.